This entry lists 30 T cell receptor beta chains sequenced from one sample in a study of molecular identifiers for immune sequencing clone quantification. Each CDR3 protein is one row after TCRdb ran MiXCR on the PCR reads. The table has 80,000 to 130,000 distinct CDR3 sequences, approximately 40% seen once. Material: naive CD8+ T cells from blood, with Jurkat cell RNA spiked in. Stated subset: FACS-sorted CD8+CD4-CCR7+CD45RA+ naive T cells. These receptors were taken from a human donor in good health. Some libraries in this study had Jurkat cell RNA spiked in.

A few counts support this clonotype. V gene TRBV7-8 combines with J gene TRBJ1-5; no firm D call. This CDR3 has 15 amino acids. Trimming removed 0 bases from V and 6 bases from J, with 12 bases in between. Germline lookup yields CDR1 SGHVS and CDR2 FQNEAQ. The CDR3 coding sequence is TGTGCCAGCAGCTTAGCTCCGGGTTTAGGTCAGCCCCAGCATTTT. It translates to CASSLAPGLGQPQHF.

In its sample, this clonotype was seen a few times. The rearrangement links TRBV9 to TRBJ2-3, with TRBD1 matching over 7 bases. The CDR3 spans 14 residues. CDR1 is SGDLS, CDR2 YYNGEE, per germline. V dropped 3 bases and J dropped 5; count of bases not matched to a gene: 6. The CDR3 reads CASSGNRGVDTQYF. CDR3 DNA sequence: TGTGCCAGCAGCGGGAACAGGGGAGTAGATACGCAGTATTTT.

The chain combines TRBV27 with TRBJ2-1; a weak D match, TRBD2 (5 bases). The V and J ends lost 7 bases and 8 bases respectively, with 12 bases between them. The CDR3 loop spans 12 amino acids. Germline V gives CDR1 MNHEY, CDR2 SMNVEV (reference sequence). CDR3 protein: CASTSYGDEQFF. Here the CDR3 DNA reads TGTGCCAGCACAAGCTACGGGGATGAGCAGTTCTTC.

The chain employs TRBV6-5 and TRBJ2-5; the D call may be TRBD1 or TRBD2 (5 bases each). V shed 6 bases and J shed 1 base, with 12 bases lying between them. Germline V gene sequence: CDR1 MNHEY, CDR2 SVGAGI. The CDR3 is 14 residues long. In DNA, the CDR3 is TGTGCCAGCAGCGCACAGGAGGTCCAAGAGACCCAGTACTTC. It is translated as CASSAQEVQETQYF.

This clonotype turned up a few times. The chain combines TRBV12-3 or TRBV12-4 with TRBJ2-3; 9 nucleotides match TRBD2. J lost 2 bases, V lost 8 bases, and 8 bases had no gene match. CDR3 length equals 15 residues. The CDR3 is CASLTGLANTDTQYF. In DNA form, the CDR3 reads TGTGCCAGCCTAACCGGACTAGCGAACACAGATACGCAGTATTTT.

This clonotype was picked up many times. V usage is TRBV27 and J usage is TRBJ2-5; D is ambiguous. This CDR3 is built from 13 residues. In germline, CDR1 is MNHEY, CDR2 SMNVEV (reference sequence). Trimming took off 3 bases at V and 5 bases at J, with 10 bases between the two ends. CDR3 sequence: CASSFLTDETQYF. DNA of the CDR3: TGTGCCAGCAGTTTCCTCACCGACGAGACCCAGTACTTC.

This clonotype was counted ten times or more. V gene TRBV12-3 or TRBV12-4 combines with J gene TRBJ2-3; D assignment may be TRBD1 or TRBD2 (5 bases each). This CDR3 has 15 residues. V was pared by 4 bases and J by 0 bases, with 11 bases between. CDR3 sequence reads: CASSSLGPSTDTQYF. Here the CDR3 DNA reads TGTGCCAGCAGTTCCTTGGGACCTAGCACAGATACGCAGTATTTT.

The sample holds many counts of this clonotype. This chain uses TRBV29-1 with TRBJ2-7; 8 bases align to TRBD2. CDR1 is SQVTM and CDR2 is ANQGSEA in the germline V gene. CDR3 length equals 15 residues. V lost 0 bases to trimming and J lost 0 bases; unmatched junction nucleotides: 4. The CDR3 coding sequence is TGCAGCGTTGAAGACTCCGGGACTAGCTCCTACGAGCAGTACTTC. This codes for CSVEDSGTSSYEQYF.

The chain joins TRBV27 to TRBJ2-7, with 7 positions matching TRBD1. Germline V gene data show CDR1 as MNHEY and CDR2 as SMNVEV (reference sequence). This CDR3 contains 15 residues. The junction had 4 bases not matched to a gene; V was cut back by 0 bases and J by 2 bases. The chain's CDR3 is CASSLSRDSAYEQYF. The CDR3 DNA sequence: TGTGCCAGCAGTTTATCCAGGGACAGTGCCTACGAGCAGTACTTC.

As to this clonotype: A read error is possible here, since a much larger clone lies one base away. CDR3: CASSQDVAGGGYEQYF. CDR3 nucleotides: TGCGCCAGCAGCCAAGACGTAGCGGGAGGAGGCTACGAGCAGTACTTC. The chain combines TRBV4-3 with TRBJ2-7, with TRBD2 matching over 10 bases. The CDR3 has 16 amino acids. The junction had 5 bases not matched to a gene; V was cut back by 0 bases and J by 3 bases. Germline CDR1 is LGHNA and CDR2 is YSLEER.

The V gene is TRBV19, the J gene TRBJ2-1, with D possibly TRBD2 on 5 matching bases. CDR1 and CDR2 (germline): LNHDA, SQIVND (reference sequence). Between the trimmed V and J ends, which lost 6 bases and 2 bases, there was a span of 14 bases. The CDR3 sequence is 15 residues long. The CDR3 protein is CASSTSGVPYNEQFF. CDR3 DNA sequence: TGTGCCAGTAGCACAAGCGGAGTACCCTACAATGAGCAGTTCTTC. The entire variable domain, with the rest obtained from reference TRBV19 and TRBJ2-1, is as follows: DGGITQSPKYLFRKEGQNVTLSCEQNLNHDAMYWYRQDPGQGLRLIYYSQIVNDFQKGDIAEGYSVSREKKESFPLTVTSAQKNPTAFYLCASSTSGVPYNEQFFGPGTRLTVL.

In its sample, this clonotype was seen many times. The gene calls are TRBV7-9 and TRBJ1-1; 7 nucleotides match TRBD1. This CDR3 is built from 13 residues. Germline V gene lookup returns CDR1 SEHNR and CDR2 FQNEAQ (reference sequence). V dropped 4 bases and J dropped 9; count of bases not matched to a gene: 8. The CDR3 spells CASSYGQAAKAFF. In DNA form, the CDR3 reads TGTGCCAGCAGCTACGGACAGGCGGCAAAAGCTTTCTTT.

This clonotype was counted ten times or more. CDR3 loop: CASSFFTSGDTQYF. The CDR3 nucleotides read TGTGCCAGCAGCTTCTTTACTAGCGGAGATACGCAGTATTTT. V and J are TRBV7-9 and TRBJ2-3; 8 bases map to TRBD2. The J segment lost 5 bases and the V segment lost 3 bases, leaving 4 bases of the junction unmatched. This CDR3 has 14 amino acids. Germline-derived CDR1 and CDR2 are SEHNR and FQNEAQ (reference sequence).

As for this clonotype: At one boundary the junction diverges from the germline segment, which might be a read error. This sequence joins TRBV4-3 and TRBJ2-2; 8 bases map to TRBD1. CDR1 and CDR2 (germline): LGHNA, YSLEER. The CDR3 contains 17 residues. The CDR3: CASSQVLDRAYTGEQFF. The DNA of the CDR3 is TGCGCCAGCAGCCAAGTATTGGACAGGGCTTACACCGGGGAGCAGTTTTTT.

The chain has TRBV24-1 and TRBJ2-7; no clear D gene. Trimming shortened V by 3 bases and J by 4 bases, and 3 bases separated the two germline ends. Germline V gives CDR1 KGHDR, CDR2 SFDVKD. The CDR3 has 11 residues. The CDR3 here is CATSDGYEQYF. Written as DNA, the CDR3 is TGTGCCACCAGTGATGGATACGAGCAGTACTTC.

V and J are TRBV6-2 or TRBV6-3 and TRBJ2-3; D is ambiguous. Germline V gene data show CDR1 as MNHEY and CDR2 as SVGEGT. The CDR3 has 19 amino acids. Trimming removed 0 bases at V and 1 base at J, with 20 bases between. The CDR3 is CASSYSISGSETGTDTQYF. CDR3 nucleotides: TGTGCCAGCAGTTACTCGATCAGTGGAAGCGAAACTGGCACAGATACGCAGTATTTT.

This clonotype was counted at least ten times. This chain uses TRBV5-5 with TRBJ2-2, with D maybe TRBD2 (5 bases). CDR1 and CDR2 from the germline V gene are SGHKS and YYEKEE (reference sequence). The V end lost 7 bases, the J end lost 0 bases, and 10 bases lay between the germline ends. The CDR3 is 14 residues long. The CDR3 coding sequence is TGTGCCAGCTTGGGAGTTTCGAACACCGGGGAGCTGTTTTTT. It codes for CASLGVSNTGELFF. The variable domain in full, with the rest retrieved from reference TRBV5-5 and TRBJ2-2, is DAGVTQSPTHLIKTRGQQVTLRCSPISGHKSVSWYQQVLGQGPQFIFQYYEKEERGRGNFPDRFSARQFPNYSSELNVNALLLGDSALYLCASLGVSNTGELFFGEGSRLTVL.

The rearrangement joins TRBV25-1 to TRBJ2-5; TRBD2 matches at 8 bases. CDR1 and CDR2 (germline): MGHDK, SYGVNS. V was pared by 3 bases and J by 3 bases, with 6 bases of the junction left unmatched. This CDR3 is 15 amino acids long. The CDR3 sequence: CASSDLTSVEETQYF. The DNA of the CDR3 is TGTGCCAGCAGTGACCTGACTAGCGTCGAAGAGACCCAGTACTTC.

This clonotype was counted at least ten times. This chain connects TRBV20-1 to TRBJ2-3; 9 positions agree with TRBD1. Germline V CDR1 and CDR2: DFQATT, SNEGSKA (reference sequence). J lost 3 bases, V lost 5 bases, and 12 bases had no gene match. This CDR3 contains 16 residues. CDR3 amino acids: CSAPPGTGPGTDTQYF. The DNA for the CDR3 is TGCAGTGCTCCTCCCGGGACAGGGCCGGGGACAGATACGCAGTATTTT.

As to this clonotype: A read error may be the cause here, since a much bigger clone is one base away. The gene calls are TRBV6-2 or TRBV6-3 and TRBJ1-5; D gene ambiguous. The CDR3 totals 14 residues. Trimming removed 8 bases at V and 10 bases at J, with 21 bases between. CDR1 and CDR2 from the germline V gene are MNHEY and SVGEGT. CDR3 sequence (DNA): TGTGCCAGCGGCCACGACTCATCCGGGCAACCCCAGCATTTT. The encoded protein is CASGHDSSGQPQHF.

On this clonotype: A clone one base away is much larger, so this may be a read error. CDR3 sequence reads: CASGFLADTQYF. CDR3 bases: TGTGCCAGCGGCTTCTTAGCAGATACGCAGTATTTT. The chain is built from TRBV7-6 and TRBJ2-3; D is ambiguous. Germline V CDR1 and CDR2: SGHVS, FNYEAQ. There are 12 residues in the CDR3.

This clonotype was counted only a few times. This chain links TRBV7-6 with TRBJ1-4; D remains ambiguous. The V end lost 3 bases, the J end lost 7 bases, and 12 bases lay between the germline ends. The CDR3 is 14 residues long. Germline V gene data show CDR1 as SGHVS and CDR2 as FNYEAQ. The CDR3, as DNA: TGTGCCAGCAGCTTCCTCAGCGGTGGTGAAAAACTGTTTTTT. Its translation: CASSFLSGGEKLFF.

This clonotype has a handful of counts. The chain is built from TRBV5-6 and TRBJ2-7, with D possibly TRBD1 on 5 matching bases. Germline CDR1 SGHDT, CDR2 YYEEEE. This CDR3 spans 16 amino acids. Trimming left V 0 bases short and J 1 base short, with 14 bases between. Here the CDR3 DNA reads TGTGCCAGCAGCTTGGCAGCACAGGTCTGGTCCTACGAGCAGTACTTC. It encodes CASSLAAQVWSYEQYF.

The V call is TRBV5-1, the J call TRBJ2-3, with TRBD2 identical over 9 bases. There are 14 residues in the CDR3. Germline CDR1 reads SGHRS; CDR2 reads YFSETQ. Unmatched junction bases numbered 4, after V lost 4 bases and J lost 4 bases. CDR3 nucleotide sequence: TGCGCCAGCAGCAGTAGCGGGAGCGCAGATACGCAGTATTTT. Protein product: CASSSSGSADTQYF. Based on the CDR3 plus reference TRBV5-1 and TRBJ2-3, the full variable domain is KAGVTQTPRYLIKTRGQQVTLSCSPISGHRSVSWYQQTPGQGLQFLFEYFSETQRNKGNFPGRFSGRQFSNSRSEMNVSTLELGDSALYLCASSSSGSADTQYFGPGTRLTVL.

The chain carries TRBV20-1 and TRBJ2-2, with 10 bases aligning to TRBD1. The CDR3 runs 13 residues. Germline CDR1 reads DFQATT; CDR2 reads SNEGSKA (reference sequence). The junction had 3 bases not matched to a gene; V was cut back by 7 bases and J by 4 bases. This CDR3 is CSGDRGFTGELFF. CDR3 bases: TGCAGTGGGGACAGGGGATTCACCGGGGAGCTGTTTTTT.

This clonotype was detected once. A much more abundant neighbour one base away suggests this may be a read error. The chain recombines TRBV12-3 or TRBV12-4 with TRBJ2-3; TRBD2 matches 13 bases. This CDR3 is 20 amino acids long. The CDR3 is CASSTLGLAGVKGMEDRQYF. The CDR3, as DNA: TGTGCCAGCAGCACCCTTGGACTAGCGGGGGTTAAAGGAATGGAAGATAGGCAGTATTTT.

The chain carries TRBV19 and TRBJ2-1; D is possibly TRBD2 (5 bases). Between the trimmed V and J ends, which lost 5 bases and 7 bases, there was a span of 15 bases. The germline CDR1 and CDR2 sequences are LNHDA and SQIVND (reference sequence). The CDR3 sequence is 14 residues long. The CDR3 nucleotides read TGTGCCAGTAGTCCCACTAGTTGGAATAATGAGCAGTTCTTC. Its protein is CASSPTSWNNEQFF. The whole variable domain, remainder taken from reference TRBV19 and TRBJ2-1, is DGGITQSPKYLFRKEGQNVTLSCEQNLNHDAMYWYRQDPGQGLRLIYYSQIVNDFQKGDIAEGYSVSREKKESFPLTVTSAQKNPTAFYLCASSPTSWNNEQFFGPGTRLTVL.

This chain connects TRBV28 to TRBJ2-1, with 7 nucleotides matching TRBD2. With 8 bases clipped from V and 6 bases from J, the junction kept 10 bases outside the gene matches. The germline V gene has CDR1 MDHEN and CDR2 SYDVKM. The CDR3 covers 14 residues. The CDR3 sequence: CASREPCGSNEQFF. CDR3 coding DNA: TGTGCCAGCCGCGAGCCTTGCGGGAGCAATGAGCAGTTCTTC.

This clonotype was counted ten times or more. This sequence joins TRBV10-3 and TRBJ2-7; 9 nucleotides agree with TRBD2. The germline V gene has CDR1 ENHRY and CDR2 SYGVKD. V lost 4 bases and J lost 5; bases outside the gene matches: 6. The CDR3 spans 14 residues. The CDR3 nucleotides are TGTGCCATCAGTGGCGAGCGGGAGGATGACGAGCAGTACTTC. This sequence encodes CAISGEREDDEQYF.

For this clonotype: Since a much larger clone is just one base distant, this may be a read error. The chain employs TRBV6-5 and TRBJ2-3; no definite D call. Germline CDR1 and CDR2: MNHEY and SVGAGI. The CDR3 has 15 residues. Deletions cut 6 bases from V and 6 bases from J, with 19 bases between. CDR3 coding DNA: TGTGCCAGCAGGTACAGACGGTCCCCCCGGGATACGCAGTATTTT. Its protein is CASRYRRSPRDTQYF.